The 11 T cell receptor beta chains listed next were all sequenced from one sample in a study of blood T cell repertoires in COVID-19. Produced via immunoSEQ multiplex PCR; TCRdb's table is partial and in-frame only. The table has roughly 230,000 clones, roughly 88% seen once. The sample taken for sequencing was peripheral blood. Every receptor here comes from a human donor in a cohort sampled during active COVID-19.

The J gene is TRBJ2-7, the V gene TRBV7-9, with 10 bases that match TRBD2. Germline V CDR1 and CDR2: SEHNR, FQNEAQ (reference sequence). V was pared by 5 bases and J by 3 bases, with 13 bases of the junction left unmatched. CDR3 length: 17 residues. CDR3: CASSPTYSGRWDYEQYF. CDR3 bases: TGTGCCAGCAGCCCCACCTATAGCGGGAGGTGGGACTACGAGCAGTACTTC.

The rearrangement uses TRBV18 and TRBJ2-7, with 10 bases identical to TRBD2. Germline CDR1 and CDR2: KGHSH and LQKENI. Trimming removed 6 bases from V and 3 bases from J; junction bases left unmatched: 17. The CDR3 has 18 amino acids. The DNA for the CDR3 is TGTGCCAGCTCGTCGACGGGGTTAGCGGGAGGTGATAACTACGAGCAGTACTTC. It yields the protein CASSSTGLAGGDNYEQYF.

This chain joins TRBV9 and TRBJ1-2; possibly TRBD1 for D (5 bases). Trimming pared 3 bases from V and 0 bases from J, leaving 15 bases between. The V gene's germline CDR1 is SGDLS and CDR2 YYNGEE. This CDR3 contains 16 residues. DNA of the CDR3: TGTGCCAGCAGCGCCTCAAGACAGTCAACTAACTATGGCTACACCTTC. This gives the protein CASSASRQSTNYGYTF.

The V gene is TRBV6-5, the J gene TRBJ2-5; 8 bases align to TRBD1. The CDR3 length is 13 residues. The germline V gene encodes CDR1 MNHEY and CDR2 SVGAGI. V gave up 6 bases and J gave up 5 bases; unmatched junction bases: 5. CDR3 coding DNA: TGTGCCAGCAGAGAGACAGGGGTCGAGACCCAGTACTTC. It encodes CASRETGVETQYF.

This chain uses TRBV28 with TRBJ2-6; D gene ambiguous. The CDR3 is 15 residues long. Per germline, CDR1 MDHEN and CDR2 SYDVKM. Between the trimmed V and J ends, which lost 7 bases and 3 bases, there was a span of 13 bases. The CDR3 nucleotides read TGTGCCAGCACTCTCTCCCGAGGTGGGGCCAACGTCCTGACTTTC. It is translated as CASTLSRGGANVLTF.

As concerns this clone: The sample carries other DNA sequences with the same CDR3. The chain recombines TRBV18 with TRBJ1-1; perhaps TRBD1 as D (5 bases). Trimming removed 3 bases from V and 1 base from J, with 6 bases in between. Germline CDR1 is KGHSH and CDR2 is LQKENI. CDR3 length: 13 amino acids. CDR3 DNA sequence: TGTGCCAGCTCACCTCAGGGGAACACTGAAGCTTTCTTT. It codes for CASSPQGNTEAFF.

The chain combines TRBV4-1 with TRBJ1-2, with 9 bases that match TRBD1. J lost 8 bases, V lost 2 bases, and 6 bases had no gene match. Germline CDR1 is MGHRA and CDR2 is YSYEKL. This CDR3 is built from 14 residues. Here the CDR3 DNA reads TGCGCCAGCAGCCAACACTCGGACAGGGGAGGCTACACCTTC. This sequence encodes CASSQHSDRGGYTF.

The chain couples TRBV5-1 to TRBJ1-2, with 8 positions matching TRBD1. The V and J ends lost 1 base and 6 bases, in that order; junction bases with no gene match: 8. The CDR3 runs 15 residues. Germline CDR1 and CDR2: SGHRS and YFSETQ. In DNA, the CDR3 is TGCGCCAGCAGCTTGCAGCTCCAGGGGGCGAATGGCTACACCTTC. Encoded protein: CASSLQLQGANGYTF.

V and J are TRBV12-3 or TRBV12-4 and TRBJ2-5, with TRBD1 as a possible D gene (5 bases). This CDR3 comprises 13 residues. V was cut by 6 bases and J by 3 bases, with 11 bases left in between. CDR3 sequence: CASRQTVKETQYF. In DNA, the CDR3 is TGTGCCAGCAGGCAGACAGTAAAAGAGACCCAGTACTTC.

The J gene is TRBJ1-1, the V gene TRBV6-2 or TRBV6-3, with TRBD1 as a possible D gene (5 bases). Germline V gene sequence: CDR1 MNHEY, CDR2 SVGEGT. The CDR3 sequence is 15 residues long. Trimming took off 2 bases at V and 0 bases at J, with 10 bases between the two ends. CDR3 amino acids: CASSYGGVMNTEAFF. Written as DNA, the CDR3 is TGTGCCAGCAGTTACGGGGGGGTGATGAACACTGAAGCTTTCTTT.

CDR3 region: CAWSRVTGELFF. The CDR3 bases are TGTGCCTGGAGTCGAGTCACCGGGGAGCTGTTTTTT. The rearrangement uses TRBV30 and TRBJ2-2; D unresolved. Trimming shortened V by 2 bases and J by 4 bases, and 5 bases separated the two germline ends. The germline gives CDR1 GTSNPN, CDR2 SVGIG (reference sequence). The CDR3 runs to 12 residues.